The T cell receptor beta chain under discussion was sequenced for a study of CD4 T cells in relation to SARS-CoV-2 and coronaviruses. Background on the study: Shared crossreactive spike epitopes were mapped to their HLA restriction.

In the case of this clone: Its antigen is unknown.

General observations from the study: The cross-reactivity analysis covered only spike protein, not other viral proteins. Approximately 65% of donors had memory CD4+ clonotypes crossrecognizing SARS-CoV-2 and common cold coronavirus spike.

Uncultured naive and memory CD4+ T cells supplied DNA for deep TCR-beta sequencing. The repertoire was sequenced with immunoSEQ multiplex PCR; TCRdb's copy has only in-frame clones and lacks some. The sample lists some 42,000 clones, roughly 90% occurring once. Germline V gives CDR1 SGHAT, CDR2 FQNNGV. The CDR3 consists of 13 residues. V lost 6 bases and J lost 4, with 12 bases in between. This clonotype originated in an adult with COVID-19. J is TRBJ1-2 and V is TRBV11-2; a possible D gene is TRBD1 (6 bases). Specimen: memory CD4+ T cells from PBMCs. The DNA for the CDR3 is TGTGCCAGCAGTAAACAGGGATTCTATGGCTACACCTTC. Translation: CASSKQGFYGYTF. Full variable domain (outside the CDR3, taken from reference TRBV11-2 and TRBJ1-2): EAGVAQSPRYKIIEKRQSVAFWCNPISGHATLYWYQQILGQGPKLLIQFQNNGVVDDSQLPKDRFSAERLKGVDSTLKIQPAKLEDSAVYLCASSKQGFYGYTFGSGTRLTVV.